What follows is one T cell receptor (beta chain) and its context. Its antigen is not identified. This record comes from a study of cytomegalovirus exposure and HLA in healthy donors. Overall study results and limits: Reports indicated that the classifier achieved high specificity and sensitivity in diagnosing cytomegalovirus status. There were a few CMV-associated chains whose specificity for CMV antigens was confirmed in vitro. Overall, around 150 TCR beta chains were annotated as cytomegalovirus-associated.

Some clones are missing from TCRdb's copy, which holds only in-frame ones; the method was immunoSEQ multiplex PCR. The sample includes 200,000 or so clones, around 84% of them seen just once. Germline loops: CDR1 SGDLS, CDR2 YYNGEE. V was shortened by 3 bases and J by 0 bases, with 9 bases between the two germline ends. This CDR3 spans 14 amino acids. The donors were part of the approximately 120-subject validation cohort, which stood apart from the roughly 670-subject first cohort. This receptor was identified in a woman in her 30s in good health and CMV-seropositive. Sequencing was performed on PBMCs. V and J are TRBV9 and TRBJ1-1; D perhaps matches TRBD1 (5 bases). The CDR3 nucleotides are TGTGCCAGCAGCGGGGGCAGGGTGAACACTGAAGCTTTCTTT. It encodes CASSGGRVNTEAFF.